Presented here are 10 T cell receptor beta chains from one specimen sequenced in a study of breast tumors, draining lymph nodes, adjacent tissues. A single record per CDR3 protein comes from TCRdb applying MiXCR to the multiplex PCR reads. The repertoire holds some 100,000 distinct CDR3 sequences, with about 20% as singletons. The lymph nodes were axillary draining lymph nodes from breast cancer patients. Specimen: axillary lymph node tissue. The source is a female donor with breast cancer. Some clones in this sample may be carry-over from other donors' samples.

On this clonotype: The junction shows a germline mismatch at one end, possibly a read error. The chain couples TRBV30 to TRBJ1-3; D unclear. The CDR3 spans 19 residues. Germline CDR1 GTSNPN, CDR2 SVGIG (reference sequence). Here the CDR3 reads CDWSSDVCSSDLSGNTIYF. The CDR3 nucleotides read TGTGACTGGAGTTCAGACGTGTGCTCTTCCGATCTCTCTGGAAACACCATATATTTT.

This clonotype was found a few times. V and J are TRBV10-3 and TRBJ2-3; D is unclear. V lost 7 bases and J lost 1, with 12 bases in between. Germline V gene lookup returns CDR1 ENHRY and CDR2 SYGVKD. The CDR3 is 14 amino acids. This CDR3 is CAITPSWGTDTQYF. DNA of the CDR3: TGTGCCATCACGCCTAGTTGGGGCACAGATACGCAGTATTTT.

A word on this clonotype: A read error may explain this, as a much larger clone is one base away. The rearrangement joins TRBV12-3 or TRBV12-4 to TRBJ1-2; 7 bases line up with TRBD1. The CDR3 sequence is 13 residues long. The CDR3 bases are TGTGCCAGCAGTTTGGGACAGCCCTATGGCTACGCCTTC. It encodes CASSLGQPYGYAF.

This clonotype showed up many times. The CDR3 region is CATSSGYQGTDTQYF. The CDR3, as DNA: TGTGCCACCAGTTCGGGGTACCAGGGCACAGATACGCAGTATTTT. The chain has TRBV15 and TRBJ2-3; weak D call: TRBD2 (5 bases). The CDR3 has 15 amino acids. Trimming cost V 6 bases and J 1 base, with 14 bases left between them. Per the germline V gene, CDR1 is LNHNV and CDR2 is YYDKDF (reference sequence).

The CDR3 protein is CASSLGQFEAFF. CDR3 DNA: TGTGCCAGCTCACTCGGACAGTTTGAAGCTTTCTTT. The V gene is TRBV18, the J gene TRBJ1-1; D may be TRBD1 (6 bases). V dropped 4 bases and J dropped 7 bases, with 10 bases sitting between them. The CDR3 covers 12 residues. The germline V gene has CDR1 KGHSH and CDR2 LQKENI.

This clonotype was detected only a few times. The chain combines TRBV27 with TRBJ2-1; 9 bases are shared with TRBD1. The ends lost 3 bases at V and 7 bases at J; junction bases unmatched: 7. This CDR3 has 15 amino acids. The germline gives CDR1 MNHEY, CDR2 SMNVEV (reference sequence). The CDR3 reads CASSLVQGAPNEQFF. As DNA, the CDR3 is TGTGCCAGCAGTTTGGTACAGGGGGCCCCGAATGAGCAGTTCTTC.

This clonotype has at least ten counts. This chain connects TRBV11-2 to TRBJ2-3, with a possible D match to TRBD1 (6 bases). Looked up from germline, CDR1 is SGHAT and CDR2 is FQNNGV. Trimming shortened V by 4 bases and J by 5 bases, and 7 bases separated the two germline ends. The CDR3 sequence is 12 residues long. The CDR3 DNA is TGTGCCAGCAGCTCAGGGGTAGATACGCAGTATTTT. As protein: CASSSGVDTQYF.

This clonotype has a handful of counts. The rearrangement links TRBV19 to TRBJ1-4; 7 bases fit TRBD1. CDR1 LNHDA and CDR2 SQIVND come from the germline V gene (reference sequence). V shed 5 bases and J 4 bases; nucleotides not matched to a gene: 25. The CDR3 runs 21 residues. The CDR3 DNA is TGTGCCAGTAGTTACCACAGCCTCGTGTTCACGGGACAGATTGATAATGAAAAACTGTTTTTT. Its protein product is CASSYHSLVFTGQIDNEKLFF.

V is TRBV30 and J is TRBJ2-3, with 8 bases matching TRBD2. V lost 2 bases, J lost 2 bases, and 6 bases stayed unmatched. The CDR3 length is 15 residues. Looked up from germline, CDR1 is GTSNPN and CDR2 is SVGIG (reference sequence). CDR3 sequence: CAWSTSGGITDTQYF. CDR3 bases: TGTGCCTGGAGTACATCGGGAGGGATCACAGATACGCAGTATTTT.

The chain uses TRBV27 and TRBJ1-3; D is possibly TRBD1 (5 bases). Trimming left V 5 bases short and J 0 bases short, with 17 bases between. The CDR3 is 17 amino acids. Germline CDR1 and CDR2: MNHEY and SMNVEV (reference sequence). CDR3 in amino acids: CASSPLQGWGSGNTIYF. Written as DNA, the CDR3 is TGTGCCAGCAGTCCACTCCAGGGATGGGGCTCTGGAAACACCATATATTTT.